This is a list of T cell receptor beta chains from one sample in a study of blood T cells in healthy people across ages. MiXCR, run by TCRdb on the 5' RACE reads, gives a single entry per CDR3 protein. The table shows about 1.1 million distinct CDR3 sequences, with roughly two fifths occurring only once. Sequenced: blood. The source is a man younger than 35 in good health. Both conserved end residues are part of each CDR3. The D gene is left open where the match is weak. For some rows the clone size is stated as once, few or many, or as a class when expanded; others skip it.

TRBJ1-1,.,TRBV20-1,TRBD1,TGCAGTGCTAGAGTTCCCACAGGGGACACTGAAGCTTTCTTT,CSARVPTGDTEAFF
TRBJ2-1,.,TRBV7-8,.,TGTGCCAGCAGCTTAGGCAGGGACCCCCAGCAGTTCTTC,CASSLGRDPQQFF
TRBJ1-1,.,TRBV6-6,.,TGTGCCAGCAGTTATATACGTTGGGCTGAAGCTTTCTTT,CASSYIRWAEAFF
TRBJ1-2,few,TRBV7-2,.,TGTGCCAGCAGCTTAGCCTTTCGGGCTCCGGGGGAGGGCTACACCTTC,CASSLAFRAPGEGYTF
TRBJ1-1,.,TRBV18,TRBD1,TGTGCCAGCTCAACAACAGGGGCGGACACTGAAGCTTTCTTT,CASSTTGADTEAFF
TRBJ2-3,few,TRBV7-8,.,TGTGCCAGCAGCTTGGGGGCCCCGATTCGGGATACGCAGTATTTT,CASSLGAPIRDTQYF
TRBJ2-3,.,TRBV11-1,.,TGTGCCAGCAGCGTAGAGACGGAAACTAGCACAGATACGCAGTATTTT,CASSVETETSTDTQYF
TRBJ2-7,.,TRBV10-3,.,TGTGCCATCAGTGAGCCTACCGGGACGGGGAGAACCGACGAGCAGTACTTC,CAISEPTGTGRTDEQYF
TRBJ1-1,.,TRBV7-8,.,TGTGCCAGCAGCTTAGCGGTTTTCGGCGGCAACACTGAAGCTTTCTTT,CASSLAVFGGNTEAFF
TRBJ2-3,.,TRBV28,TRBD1,TGTGCCCGCAGGGGGTGGACAGAGGACAAGCAGTATTTT,CARRGWTEDKQYF
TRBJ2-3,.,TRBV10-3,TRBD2,TGTGCCATCATCCAAGGACTAGCGGGGGGGTCGGGGGATACGCAGTATTTT,CAIIQGLAGGSGDTQYF
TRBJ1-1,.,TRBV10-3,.,TGTGCCATCAGTGAGCCCAGGGGCTCGGATACTGAAGCTTTCTTT,CAISEPRGSDTEAFF
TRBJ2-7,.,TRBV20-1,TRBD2,TGCAGTGCTAGACTAGCGGGGGGGGTCGATGAGCAGTACTTC,CSARLAGGVDEQYF
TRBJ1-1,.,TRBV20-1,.,TGCAGTGCTACCGGGACACTGAAGAACGCTGAAGCTTTCTTT,CSATGTLKNAEAFF